A selection of T cell receptor beta chains follows, all from one sample in a study of regulatory T cells in long-lasting Graves disease. In TCRdb, the multiplex PCR reads were re-called with MiXCR into one record per CDR3 protein. Here the sample spans fewer than 550,000 distinct CDR3 sequences, around 16% being singletons. A further study also used this sample, focusing on T cells in Graves' hyperthyroidism and ophthalmopathy.

Here the sequenced sample was peripheral blood mononuclear cells (PBMCs), taken at new diagnosis, from a patient treated with antithyroid drugs. The receptor source for this set is a woman aged 35-65 years with Graves disease. CDR3s include the opening cysteine and the closing phenylalanine or tryptophan. The D gene is left open where the match is weak. Clone size is given for some rows only: seen once, a few or many times, or a class if the clone is expanded.

cdr3_aa: CAPTRRGRGKGATNEKLFF
cdr3_nt: TGTGCCCCTACGCGCCGGGGAAGGGGAAAAGGTGCAACTAATGAAAAACTGTTTTTT
d_call: NA
v_call: TRBV15
clone_size: many
cdr3_length: 19
j_call: TRBJ1-4

cdr3_aa: CASSQDWGDTQYF
cdr3_nt: TGTGCCAGCAGCCAAGATTGGGGAGATACGCAGTATTTT
d_call: NA
v_call: TRBV14
clone_size: many
cdr3_length: 13
j_call: TRBJ2-3

cdr3_aa: CASSAADGYTF
cdr3_nt: TGTGCCAGCAGCGCCGCCGACGGCTACACCTTC
d_call: NA
v_call: TRBV3-1
clone_size: many
cdr3_length: 11
j_call: TRBJ1-2

cdr3_aa: CASSGSGGEGYGYTF
cdr3_nt: TGTGCCAGCAGCGGATCAGGGGGAGAGGGCTATGGCTACACCTTC
d_call: TRBD1
v_call: TRBV2
clone_size: many
cdr3_length: 15
j_call: TRBJ1-2

cdr3_aa: CASSMVRGAQETQYF
cdr3_nt: TGTGCCAGTAGTATGGTGCGTGGGGCCCAAGAGACCCAGTACTTC
d_call: NA
v_call: TRBV19
clone_size: many
cdr3_length: 15
j_call: TRBJ2-5

cdr3_aa: CASSLSSRIEAFF
cdr3_nt: TGTGCCAGCAGTTTATCGAGCAGGATTGAAGCTTTCTTT
d_call: NA
v_call: TRBV27
clone_size: few
cdr3_length: 13
j_call: TRBJ1-1

cdr3_aa: CASSLTSGQTQYF
cdr3_nt: TGTGCCAGCAGTCTGACTAGCGGGCAGACCCAGTACTTC
d_call: TRBD2
v_call: TRBV3-1
clone_size: many
cdr3_length: 13
j_call: TRBJ2-5

cdr3_aa: CSPQGGRGPNYGYTF
cdr3_nt: TGCAGCCCCCAGGGGGGGCGCGGTCCTAACTATGGCTACACCTTC
d_call: TRBD1
v_call: TRBV20-1
clone_size: many
cdr3_length: 15
j_call: TRBJ1-2

cdr3_aa: CASSLAGNTQYF
cdr3_nt: TGTGCCAGCAGCTTGGCCGGAAATACGCAGTATTTT
d_call: NA
v_call: TRBV28
clone_size: NA
cdr3_length: 12
j_call: TRBJ2-3

cdr3_aa: CATSDLVGNSNQPQHF
cdr3_nt: TGTGCCACCAGTGATTTGGTGGGGAATAGCAATCAGCCCCAGCATTTT
d_call: NA
v_call: TRBV24-1
clone_size: few
cdr3_length: 16
j_call: TRBJ1-5